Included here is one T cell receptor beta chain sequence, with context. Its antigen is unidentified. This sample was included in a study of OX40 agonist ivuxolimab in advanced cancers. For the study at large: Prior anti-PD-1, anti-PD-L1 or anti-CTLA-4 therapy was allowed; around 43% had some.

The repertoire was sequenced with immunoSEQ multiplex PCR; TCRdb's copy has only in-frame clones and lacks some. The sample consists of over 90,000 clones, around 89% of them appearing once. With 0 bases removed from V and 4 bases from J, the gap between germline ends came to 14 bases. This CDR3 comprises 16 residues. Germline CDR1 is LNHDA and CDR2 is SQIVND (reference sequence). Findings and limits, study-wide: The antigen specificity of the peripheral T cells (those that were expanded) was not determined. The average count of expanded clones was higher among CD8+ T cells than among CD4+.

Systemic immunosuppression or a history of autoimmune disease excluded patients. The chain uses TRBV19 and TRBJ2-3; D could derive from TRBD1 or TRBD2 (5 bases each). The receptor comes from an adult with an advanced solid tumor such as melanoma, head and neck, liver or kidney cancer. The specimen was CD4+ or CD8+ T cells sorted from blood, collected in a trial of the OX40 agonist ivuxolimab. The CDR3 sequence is CASSIDAGSAADTQYF. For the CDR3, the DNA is TGTGCCAGTAGTATAGATGCAGGGAGCGCAGCAGATACGCAGTATTTT.